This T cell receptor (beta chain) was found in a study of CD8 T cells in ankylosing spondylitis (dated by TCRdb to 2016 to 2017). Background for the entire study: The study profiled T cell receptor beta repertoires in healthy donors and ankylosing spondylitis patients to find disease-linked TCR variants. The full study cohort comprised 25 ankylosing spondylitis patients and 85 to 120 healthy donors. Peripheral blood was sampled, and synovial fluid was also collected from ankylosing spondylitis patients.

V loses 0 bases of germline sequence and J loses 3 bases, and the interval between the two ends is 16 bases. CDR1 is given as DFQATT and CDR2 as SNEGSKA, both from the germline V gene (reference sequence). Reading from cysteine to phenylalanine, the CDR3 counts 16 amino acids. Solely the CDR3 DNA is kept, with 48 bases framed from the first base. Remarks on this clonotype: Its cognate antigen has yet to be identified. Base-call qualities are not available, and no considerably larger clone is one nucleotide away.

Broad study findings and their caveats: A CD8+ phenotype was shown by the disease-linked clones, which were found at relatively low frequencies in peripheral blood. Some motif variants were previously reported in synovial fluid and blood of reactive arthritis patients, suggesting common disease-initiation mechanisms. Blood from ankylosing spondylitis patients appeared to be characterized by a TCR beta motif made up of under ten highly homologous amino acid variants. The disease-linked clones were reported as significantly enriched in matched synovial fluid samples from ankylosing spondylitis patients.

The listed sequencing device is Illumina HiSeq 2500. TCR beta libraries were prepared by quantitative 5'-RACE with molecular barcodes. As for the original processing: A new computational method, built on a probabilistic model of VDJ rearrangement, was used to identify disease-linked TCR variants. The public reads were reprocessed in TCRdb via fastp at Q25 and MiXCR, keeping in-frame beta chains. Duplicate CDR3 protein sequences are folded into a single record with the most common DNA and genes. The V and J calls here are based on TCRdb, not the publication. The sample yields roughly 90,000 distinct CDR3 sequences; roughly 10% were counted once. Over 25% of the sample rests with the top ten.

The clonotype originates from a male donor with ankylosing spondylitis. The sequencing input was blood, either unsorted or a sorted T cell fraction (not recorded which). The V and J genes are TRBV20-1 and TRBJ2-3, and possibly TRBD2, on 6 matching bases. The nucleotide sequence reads TGCAGTGCTAGAGATCTGGCGGGATACGAAACAGATACGCAGTATTTT. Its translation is CSARDLAGYETDTQYF.